Listed here is a single T cell receptor beta chain. Antigen: not known. The data were obtained in a study of tissue T cells after allogeneic stem cell transplantation. Background on the study: Patients with graft-versus-host disease had grafts: four unmodified, three CD34-selected and T-cell-depleted. Viable blood and marrow gave sorted CD3+ T cells if numbers allowed.

Notes on the study in general: TCR repertoires tracked anatomic similarity, regardless of disease or transplant status. Tissue-detected TCR repertoire was only partly captured by blood and spleen T cells.

Produced via immunoSEQ multiplex PCR; TCRdb's table is partial and in-frame only. The top ten clones hold about 2% of a sample with some 25,000 clones, 91% of them seen once. The CDR3 runs 13 residues. The V and J ends lost 6 bases and 3 bases, in that order; junction bases with no gene match: 3. Germline CDR1 reads MNHNY; CDR2 reads SVGAGI (reference sequence). The clonotype comes from a male donor older than 55 who later had graft-versus-host disease after an allogeneic stem cell transplant. The V gene is TRBV6-6, the J gene TRBJ2-5, with 8 bases aligning to TRBD2. The sequencing used blood, collected before transplantation. CDR3 sequence: CASSILAEETQYF. Written as DNA, the CDR3 is TGTGCCAGCAGCATACTAGCGGAAGAGACCCAGTACTTC.